Each of the 27 T cell receptor beta chains below was sequenced from the same sample in a study of cytomegalovirus exposure and HLA in healthy donors. Use of 60 Vbeta and 13 Jbeta primers characterized the PCR. Using immunoSEQ multiplex PCR, the repertoire was profiled, and TCRdb retains in-frame clones only, with some absent. The sample includes around 200,000 clones, 70% seen only once; the top ten take 2% to 3%. Sequenced material: PBMCs. Receptors originate from a man aged 35 to 55 in good health and CMV-seropositive.

This chain links TRBV4-2 with TRBJ1-4, with D possibly being TRBD1 (5 bases). The CDR3 covers 14 residues. Trimming took 4 bases from V and 8 from J, leaving 14 bases between them. Germline CDR1 reads LGHNA; CDR2 reads YNFKEQ. For the CDR3, the DNA is TGTGCCAGCAGCCTCGGACGTGGACAAGAAAAACTGTTTTTT. Translated, it gives CASSLGRGQEKLFF.

About this clone itself: This same CDR3 is encoded by further DNA sequences in the sample. The chain employs TRBV15 and TRBJ1-1; possible D gene TRBD1, 6 bases. Germline-derived CDR1 and CDR2 are LNHNV and YYDKDF (reference sequence). CDR3 length equals 14 residues. Trimming stripped 0 bases from V and 1 base from J, with 6 bases between. In nucleotides, the CDR3 is TGTGCCACCAGCAGAGACAGGGGGAACACTGAAGCTTTCTTT. Translating gives CATSRDRGNTEAFF.

The V and J genes are TRBV5-1 and TRBJ1-3; TRBD1 aligns across 8 bases. The CDR3 spans 16 residues. J lost 3 bases, V lost 3 bases, and 8 bases had no gene match. Germline-derived CDR1 and CDR2 are SGHRS and YFSETQ. Here the CDR3 reads CASSYGTGGFGNTIYF. The CDR3 nucleotides read TGCGCCAGCAGCTATGGGACAGGAGGCTTTGGAAACACCATATATTTT.

The chain combines TRBV5-1 with TRBJ2-3; D is perhaps TRBD2 (6 bases). Trimming shortened V by 0 bases and J by 1 base, and 15 bases separated the two germline ends. This CDR3 comprises 17 residues. Looked up from germline, CDR1 is SGHRS and CDR2 is YFSETQ. The CDR3 DNA reads as TGCGCCAGCAGCTTGGCGCGCTCAACGGGGGGCACAGATACGCAGTATTTT. It codes for CASSLARSTGGTDTQYF.

V usage is TRBV5-4 and J usage is TRBJ1-6, with a weak D call TRBD1 (5 bases). The germline gives CDR1 SGHNT, CDR2 YYREEE (reference sequence). The CDR3 has 17 residues. V lost 5 bases and J 0 bases, leaving 15 bases between the germline ends. The CDR3 is CASSRSTASSYNSPLHF. As DNA, the CDR3 is TGTGCCAGCAGTCGGTCGACAGCGAGCTCCTATAATTCACCCCTCCACTTT.

V is TRBV5-4 and J is TRBJ1-4; 9 nucleotides match TRBD1. The germline V gene encodes CDR1 SGHNT and CDR2 YYREEE (reference sequence). The CDR3 has 15 amino acids. Trimming cost V 4 bases and J 8 bases; bases outside gene matches: 9. The CDR3 here is CASSTNRGQGEKLFF. The DNA of the CDR3 is TGTGCCAGCAGCACAAACAGGGGGCAAGGGGAAAAACTGTTTTTT.

The chain couples TRBV5-1 to TRBJ2-5; possibly TRBD1 for D (5 bases). Germline V gene data show CDR1 as SGHRS and CDR2 as YFSETQ. The CDR3 has 14 residues. Between the trimmed V and J ends, which lost 0 bases and 0 bases, there was a span of 6 bases. The CDR3 reads CASSLETDQETQYF. As DNA, the CDR3 is TGCGCCAGCAGCTTGGAGACAGACCAAGAGACCCAGTACTTC. Variable domain in full (rest from reference TRBV5-1 and TRBJ2-5): KAGVTQTPRYLIKTRGQQVTLSCSPISGHRSVSWYQQTPGQGLQFLFEYFSETQRNKGNFPGRFSGRQFSNSRSEMNVSTLELGDSALYLCASSLETDQETQYFGPGTRLLVL.

The chain couples TRBV6-1 to TRBJ2-3, with 11 nucleotides matching TRBD1. CDR3 length equals 15 residues. Per the germline V gene, CDR1 is MNHNS and CDR2 is SASEGT. V lost 8 bases, J lost 7 bases, and 11 bases stayed unmatched. CDR3 loop: CASRHGQGASNTQYF. CDR3 nucleotide sequence: TGTGCCAGCCGCCACGGACAGGGGGCGTCGAATACGCAGTATTTT.

This clone was detected once. This chain uses TRBV28 with TRBJ1-2; TRBD1 aligns across 9 bases. The germline gives CDR1 MDHEN, CDR2 SYDVKM. V trimming: 5 bases; J trimming: 7 bases; junction bases outside the gene matches: 14. The CDR3 is 16 amino acids. For the CDR3, the DNA is TGTGCCAGCAGTGCGCAATCGCCGGGACAGGGTCGTGGCTACACCTTC. Encoded protein: CASSAQSPGQGRGYTF.

The chain links TRBV25-1 to TRBJ2-7, with TRBD2 matching over 8 bases. The CDR3 sequence is 16 residues long. Germline CDR1 is MGHDK and CDR2 is SYGVNS. V was pared by 3 bases and J by 0 bases, with 7 bases of the junction left unmatched. The CDR3 DNA follows: TGTGCCAGCAGTGAGTTTAGCGGGGCACCCTCCTACGAGCAGTACTTC. Translated: CASSEFSGAPSYEQYF.

The V call is TRBV4-3, the J call TRBJ1-1, with 7 bases that match TRBD1. Germline values: CDR1 LGHNA, CDR2 YSLEER. The CDR3 covers 14 residues. V shed 0 bases and J 7 bases; nucleotides not matched to a gene: 5. CDR3 loop: CASSQDSRTGEAFF. CDR3 nucleotide sequence: TGCGCCAGCAGCCAAGATTCAAGGACAGGTGAAGCTTTCTTT.

This rearrangement joins TRBV11-2 to TRBJ2-7; 9 nucleotides agree with TRBD1. Germline lookup yields CDR1 SGHAT and CDR2 FQNNGV. With V trimmed by 6 bases and J by 4 bases, 7 bases remained unmatched. This CDR3 region has 14 residues. The CDR3 loop is CASSTGTGSYEQYF. CDR3 nucleotide sequence: TGTGCCAGCAGTACCGGGACAGGGTCGTACGAGCAGTACTTC.

J is TRBJ1-1 and V is TRBV5-8; D not resolved. This CDR3 region has 13 residues. CDR1 and CDR2 (germline): SGHTS, YDEGEE. V gave up 5 bases and J gave up 0 bases, with 8 bases separating them. The CDR3 spells CASSSGMNTEAFF. The CDR3, as DNA: TGTGCCAGCAGTTCGGGAATGAACACTGAAGCTTTCTTT.

The chain carries TRBV5-4 and TRBJ2-3; 8 bases map to TRBD1. With 1 base clipped from V and 5 bases from J, the junction kept 6 bases outside the gene matches. Germline CDR1 SGHNT, CDR2 YYREEE (reference sequence). The CDR3 loop spans 15 amino acids. The CDR3 nucleotides are TGTGCCAGCAGCTTGTACCAGGGGGCAATAGATACGCAGTATTTT. Translation: CASSLYQGAIDTQYF.

This chain joins TRBV7-6 and TRBJ2-7; 8 bases are shared with TRBD2. CDR1 is SGHVS, CDR2 FNYEAQ, per germline. This CDR3 is 14 amino acids long. V lost 0 bases to trimming and J lost 6 bases; unmatched junction nucleotides: 4. CDR3 in DNA: TGTGCCAGCAGCTTAGCCGGGGGGGCTACCGAGCAGTACTTC. Residues: CASSLAGGATEQYF. Filled out from reference TRBV7-6 and TRBJ2-7, the complete variable domain reads GAGVSQSPRYKVTKRGQDVALRCDPISGHVSLYWYRQALGQGPEFLTYFNYEAQQDKSGLPNDRFSAERPEGSISTLTIQRTEQRDSAMYRCASSLAGGATEQYFGPGTRLTVT.

This clone was counted a few times. The sample carries other DNA sequences with the same CDR3. This rearrangement joins TRBV28 to TRBJ1-5; no clear D. Per germline, CDR1 MDHEN and CDR2 SYDVKM. The CDR3 sequence is 13 residues long. Trimming left V 6 bases short and J 3 bases short, with 9 bases between. The CDR3 DNA reads TGTGCCAGCAGCCCCGACTCCAATCAGCCCCAGCATTTT. Translation: CASSPDSNQPQHF.

The CDR3 DNA sequence: TGTGCCAGCGGAGGGGTCACAAATGGCTACACCTTC. Translation gives CASGGVTNGYTF. The chain couples TRBV6-1 to TRBJ1-2, with TRBD1 as a possible D gene (5 bases). From germline, CDR1 is MNHNS and CDR2 SASEGT. The CDR3 totals 12 residues. Trimming shortened V by 8 bases and J by 6 bases, and 13 bases separated the two germline ends.

This clone turned up a few times. The gene calls are TRBV2 and TRBJ1-2; TRBD1 is a possible D gene (6 bases). The CDR3 is 15 residues long. The germline V gene encodes CDR1 SNHLY and CDR2 FYNNEI. The ends were cut back, 5 bases at V and 2 bases at J, with 15 bases in the middle. CDR3 DNA: TGTGCCAGCAGTCCCTCCGGGACACCCAACTATGGCTACACCTTC. Its translation is CASSPSGTPNYGYTF. Full variable domain (remainder filled in from reference TRBV2 and TRBJ1-2): EPEVTQTPSHQVTQMGQEVILRCVPISNHLYFYWYRQILGQKVEFLVSFYNNEISEKSEIFDDQFSVERPDGSNFTLKIRSTKLEDSAMYFCASSPSGTPNYGYTFGSGTRLTVV.

There are a few counts of this clone. The V gene is TRBV19, the J gene TRBJ2-2; the D gene is possibly TRBD2 (6 bases). Germline V gene lookup returns CDR1 LNHDA and CDR2 SQIVND (reference sequence). This CDR3 has 15 residues. V lost 3 bases and J lost 3, with 11 bases in between. In nucleotides, the CDR3 is TGTGCCAGTAGTATGGTGGGGACTTACACCGGGGAGCTGTTTTTT. It yields the protein CASSMVGTYTGELFF.

The chain recombines TRBV5-4 with TRBJ2-7; 14 positions match TRBD2. CDR3 length: 16 residues. Germline CDR1 reads SGHNT; CDR2 reads YYREEE (reference sequence). V was clipped by 0 bases and J by 4 bases; unmatched bases: 3. CDR3: CASSLGGLAGGYEQYF. CDR3 sequence (DNA): TGTGCCAGCAGCTTGGGAGGACTAGCGGGGGGATACGAGCAGTACTTC.

V gene TRBV2 combines with J gene TRBJ1-2; no clear D. The CDR3 is 13 amino acids. CDR1 SNHLY and CDR2 FYNNEI come from the germline V gene. V shed 5 bases and J shed 0 bases, with 7 bases lying between them. The CDR3 sequence: CASSLGANYGYTF. CDR3 nucleotide sequence: TGTGCCAGCAGTCTGGGCGCTAACTATGGCTACACCTTC.

This chain links TRBV13 with TRBJ2-6; D unresolved. Trimming removed 0 bases at V and 0 bases at J, with 15 bases between. Germline V gene data show CDR1 as PRHDT and CDR2 as FYEKMQ (reference sequence). The CDR3 spans 19 residues. CDR3 bases: TGTGCCAGCAGCTTAGGGGTTGCAGGTCCTAACTCTGGGGCCAACGTCCTGACTTTC. This codes for CASSLGVAGPNSGANVLTF.

This chain links TRBV19 with TRBJ2-7; 9 nucleotides line up with TRBD1. The CDR3 loop spans 14 amino acids. In germline, CDR1 is LNHDA, CDR2 SQIVND (reference sequence). V lost 4 bases to trimming and J lost 2 bases; unmatched junction nucleotides: 3. CDR3 in DNA: TGTGCCAGTAGTACCGGGACAGGGACCTACGAGCAGTACTTC. This sequence encodes CASSTGTGTYEQYF.

The rearrangement links TRBV19 to TRBJ2-1, with D possibly matching TRBD1 (6 bases). V was pared by 4 bases and J by 0 bases, with 13 bases between. Germline CDR1 LNHDA, CDR2 SQIVND (reference sequence). The CDR3 totals 16 residues. CDR3 nucleotide sequence: TGTGCCAGTAGTAATCCCAAGGGGGTCTCCTACAATGAGCAGTTCTTC. The encoded protein is CASSNPKGVSYNEQFF.

In this sample, this clone turned up a few times. The chain carries TRBV6-9 and TRBJ2-6; possible D gene TRBD1, 5 bases. Germline V gene data show CDR1 as MNHGY and CDR2 as SVAAGI. This CDR3 has 16 amino acids. V was pared by 6 bases and J by 2 bases, with 14 bases between. CDR3: CASRSGRPTGANVLTF. The DNA of the CDR3 is TGTGCCAGCAGGTCAGGGCGGCCTACTGGGGCCAACGTCCTGACTTTC.

The genes are TRBV6-5 and TRBJ1-1; D gene unclear. V was shortened by 5 bases and J by 5 bases, with 15 bases between the two germline ends. Germline lookup yields CDR1 MNHEY and CDR2 SVGAGI. CDR3 length: 14 residues. The CDR3 DNA sequence: TGTGCCAGCAGTGAAGGTCGAAGGAGAACTGAAGCTTTCTTT. Protein: CASSEGRRRTEAFF.

The chain is built from TRBV5-6 and TRBJ2-2, with 11 bases aligning to TRBD1. Losses at the gene ends were 0 bases for V and 6 bases for J; bases not matched to a gene: 1. The CDR3 consists of 15 residues. Germline V lookup: CDR1 SGHDT, CDR2 YYEEEE. CDR3 loop: CASSLGTGGPGELFF. The CDR3 DNA follows: TGTGCCAGCAGCTTGGGGACAGGGGGCCCCGGGGAGCTGTTTTTT.